The entry below gives a single TCR beta chain sequence along with its context. Its antigen remains unidentified. PCR primers comprised 60 Vbeta and 13 Jbeta primers. Original handling: Some 12 million shared chains were among the approximately 80 million unique TCR beta chains that a later analysis counted. The assay was immunoSEQ multiplex PCR, and TCRdb's table has in-frame clones only and misses some. V, J and clone size reflect that table, while D and trimming were determined from the DNA. The sample has 100,000 to 150,000 clones, about 74% seen once. This record comes from a study of cytomegalovirus exposure and HLA in healthy donors. Looked up from germline, CDR1 is SEHNR and CDR2 is FQNEAQ (reference sequence). The CDR3 runs 16 residues. J gave up 4 bases and V 5 bases, and 8 bases lay outside the gene matches. Study-level results: As a later analysis revealed, most CMV-associated TCR beta chains appeared HLA-restricted. 150 to 200 TCR beta chains were listed as cytomegalovirus-associated.

Sequences were obtained from PBMCs. The chain has TRBV7-9 and TRBJ2-3; 11 bases match TRBD2. The TCR was taken from a man younger than 40 in good health and CMV-seronegative. The CDR3 sequence: CASSQNSGRAADTQYF. CDR3 bases: TGTGCCAGCAGCCAAAATAGCGGGAGGGCCGCAGATACGCAGTATTTT.